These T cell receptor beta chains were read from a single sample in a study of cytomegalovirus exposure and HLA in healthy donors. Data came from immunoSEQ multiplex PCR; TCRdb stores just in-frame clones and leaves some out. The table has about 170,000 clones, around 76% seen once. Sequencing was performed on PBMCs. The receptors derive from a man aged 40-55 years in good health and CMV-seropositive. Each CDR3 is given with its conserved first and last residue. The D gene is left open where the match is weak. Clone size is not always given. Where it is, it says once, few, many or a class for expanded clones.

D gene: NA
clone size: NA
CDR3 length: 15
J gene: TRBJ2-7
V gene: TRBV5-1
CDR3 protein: CASSSDWTLPYEQYF
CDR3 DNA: TGCGCCAGCAGCTCCGACTGGACTCTTCCCTACGAGCAGTACTTC

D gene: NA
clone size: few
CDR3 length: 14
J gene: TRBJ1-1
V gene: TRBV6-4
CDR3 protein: CASSDSDRNTEAFF
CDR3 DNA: TGTGCCAGCAGTGACTCCGACAGGAACACTGAAGCTTTCTTT

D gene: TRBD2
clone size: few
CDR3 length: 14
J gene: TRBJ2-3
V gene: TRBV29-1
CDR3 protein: CSVGGGRRTDTQYF
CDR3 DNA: TGCAGCGTTGGGGGGGGACGCCGGACAGATACGCAGTATTTT

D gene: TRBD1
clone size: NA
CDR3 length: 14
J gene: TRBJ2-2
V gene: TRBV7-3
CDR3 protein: CASGGQGSAGELFF
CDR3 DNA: TGTGCCAGCGGAGGACAGGGGTCGGCCGGGGAGCTGTTTTTT

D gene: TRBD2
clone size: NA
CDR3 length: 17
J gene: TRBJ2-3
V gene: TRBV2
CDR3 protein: CASFGLAGGQSTYTQYF
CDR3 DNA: TGTGCCAGTTTTGGACTAGCGGGGGGTCAATCCACCTATACGCAGTATTTT

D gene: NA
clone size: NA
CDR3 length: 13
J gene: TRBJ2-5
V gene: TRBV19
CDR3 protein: CASTPRGVETQYF
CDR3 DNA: TGTGCCAGTACCCCCCGGGGTGTGGAGACCCAGTACTTC

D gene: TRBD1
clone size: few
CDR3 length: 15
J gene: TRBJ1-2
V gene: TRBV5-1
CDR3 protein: CASSGGTGVNYGYTF
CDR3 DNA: TGCGCCAGCAGCGGCGGGACAGGGGTTAACTATGGCTACACCTTC

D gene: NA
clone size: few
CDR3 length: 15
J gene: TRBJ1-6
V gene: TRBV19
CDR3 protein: CASSIQSRDTYPLHF
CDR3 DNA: TGTGCCAGTAGTATACAGAGCCGGGACACCTACCCCCTCCACTTT

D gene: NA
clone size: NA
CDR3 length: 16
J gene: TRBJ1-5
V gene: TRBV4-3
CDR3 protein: CASSQDPPSSGGAQHF
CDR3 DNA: TGCGCCAGCAGCCAAGATCCCCCGAGTTCCGGAGGTGCCCAGCATTTT

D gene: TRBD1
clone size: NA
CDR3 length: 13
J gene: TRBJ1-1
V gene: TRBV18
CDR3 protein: CASSEGAGTEAFF
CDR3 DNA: TGTGCCAGCTCAGAGGGGGCAGGAACTGAAGCTTTCTTT

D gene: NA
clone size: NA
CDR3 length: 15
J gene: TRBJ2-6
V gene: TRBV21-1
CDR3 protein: CASSKLLSGANVLTF
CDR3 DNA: TGTGCCAGCAGCAAATTACTCTCTGGGGCCAACGTCCTGACTTTC

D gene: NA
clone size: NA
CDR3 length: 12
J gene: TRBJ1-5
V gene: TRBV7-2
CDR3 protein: CASSLEGQPQHF
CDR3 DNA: TGTGCCAGCAGCTTGGAGGGCCAGCCCCAGCATTTT

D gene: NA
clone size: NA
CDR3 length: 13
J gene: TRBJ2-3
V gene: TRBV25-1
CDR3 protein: CASRPGAGDTQYF
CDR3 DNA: TGTGCCAGCCGCCCTGGGGCAGGAGATACGCAGTATTTT

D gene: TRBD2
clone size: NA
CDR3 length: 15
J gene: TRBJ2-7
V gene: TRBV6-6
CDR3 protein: CASRGTSGVSYEQYF
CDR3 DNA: TGTGCCAGCAGGGGGACTAGCGGGGTGTCCTACGAGCAGTACTTC

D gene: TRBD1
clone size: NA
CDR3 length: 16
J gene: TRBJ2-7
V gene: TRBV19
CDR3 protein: CASRRSGQGQSYEQYF
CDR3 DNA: TGTGCCAGTAGGCGTTCCGGACAGGGGCAATCCTACGAGCAGTACTTC

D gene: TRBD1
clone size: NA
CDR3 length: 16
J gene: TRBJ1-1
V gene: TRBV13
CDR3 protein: CASSPTGAIGNTEAFF
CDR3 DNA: TGTGCCAGCAGCCCGACAGGGGCTATAGGGAACACTGAAGCTTTCTTT

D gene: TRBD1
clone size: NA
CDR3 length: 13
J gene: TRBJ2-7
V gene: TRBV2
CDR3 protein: CASSVQGEYEQYF
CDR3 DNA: TGTGCCAGCAGTGTGCAGGGGGAATACGAGCAGTACTTC